These 6 T cell receptor beta chains were sequenced from one sample in a study of PD-1 blockade in classical Hodgkin lymphoma (dated by TCRdb to 2018 to 2020). Sample time point, as interpreted from the label and publication: cycle 4 day 1 (C4D1), after five to seven weeks of nivolumab. All trial patients had relapsed after autologous stem cell transplantation, with cohorts A, B and C differing in prior brentuximab vedotin exposure. Library prep was done by the immunoSEQ multiplex PCR assay. TCRdb stores this immuneACCESS table with in-frame sequences only. Part of the clones is absent; in the studies checked, under half of the shortfall reflects unresolved V genes, and no reason is known for the rest. A total of tens of thousands of clones appear in this sample, around 78% of them only once. The ten largest clones take up just under 9.5% of the sample. The sample was peripheral blood mononuclear cells (PBMCs), taken before the fourth cycle of nivolumab. These receptors all stem from a human donor with classical Hodgkin lymphoma.

The gene calls are TRBV5-5 and TRBJ1-4; 7 bases line up with TRBD1. The CDR3 has 16 residues. Germline CDR1 SGHKS, CDR2 YYEKEE (reference sequence). The J segment lost 5 bases and the V segment lost 2 bases, leaving 9 bases of the junction unmatched. The CDR3 DNA reads TGTGCCAGCAGCTTACTCCTGACAGGGTGGAATGAAAAACTGTTTTTT. The encoded protein is CASSLLLTGWNEKLFF.

This chain joins TRBV5-1 and TRBJ2-1; D is possibly TRBD2 (6 bases). Between the trimmed V and J ends, which lost 2 bases and 1 base, there was a span of 10 bases. The CDR3 runs 15 residues. Per germline, CDR1 SGHRS and CDR2 YFSETQ. The CDR3 sequence is CASSFTGRSYNEQFF. The CDR3 nucleotides read TGCGCCAGCAGCTTTACGGGGAGGTCCTACAATGAGCAGTTCTTC. Looking up the rest from reference TRBV5-1 and TRBJ2-1 gives the full variable domain: KAGVTQTPRYLIKTRGQQVTLSCSPISGHRSVSWYQQTPGQGLQFLFEYFSETQRNKGNFPGRFSGRQFSNSRSEMNVSTLELGDSALYLCASSFTGRSYNEQFFGPGTRLTVL.

The rearrangement links TRBV7-9 to TRBJ2-5; TRBD2 agrees at 9 bases. After removal of 2 bases from V and 4 bases from J, the junction contained 14 bases not matched to a gene. CDR1 SEHNR and CDR2 FQNEAQ come from the germline V gene (reference sequence). The CDR3 totals 18 residues. The CDR3 DNA reads TGTGCCAGCAGCTTATTAGGTAGGGCTAGCGGGATCGGAGAGACCCAGTACTTC. Its translation: CASSLLGRASGIGETQYF.

This clone was observed once. This chain joins TRBV11-1 and TRBJ1-2; TRBD1 agrees at 9 bases. Germline V gene data show CDR1 as SGHAT and CDR2 as FQDESV (reference sequence). There are 14 residues in the CDR3. After removal of 6 bases from V and 2 bases from J, the junction contained 4 bases not matched to a gene. The CDR3, as DNA: TGTGCCAGCAGTCCAGGGACAGGGAACTATGGCTACACCTTC. The encoded protein is CASSPGTGNYGYTF. Full variable domain (outside the CDR3, taken from reference TRBV11-1 and TRBJ1-2): EAEVAQSPRYKITEKSQAVAFWCDPISGHATLYWYRQILGQGPELLVQFQDESVVDDSQLPKDRFSAERLKGVDSTLKIQPAELGDSAMYLCASSPGTGNYGYTFGSGTRLTVV.

The chain links TRBV6-1 to TRBJ2-2; D perhaps matches TRBD1 (6 bases). The CDR3 contains 13 residues. In germline, CDR1 is MNHNS, CDR2 SASEGT. Trimming pared 5 bases from V and 8 bases from J, leaving 12 bases between. Here the CDR3 DNA reads TGTGCCAGCAGTCCGCAGGGGCTGGGGGAGCTGTTTTTT. Protein product: CASSPQGLGELFF.

The chain has TRBV5-4 and TRBJ2-1; maybe TRBD2 (7 bases). Trimming removed 2 bases from V and 7 bases from J, with 16 bases in between. The CDR3 extends over 15 amino acids. From germline, CDR1 is SGHNT and CDR2 YYREEE (reference sequence). CDR3 protein: CASSLGGGAGNEQFF. CDR3 bases: TGTGCCAGCAGCTTAGGAGGGGGGGCCGGGAATGAGCAGTTCTTC.